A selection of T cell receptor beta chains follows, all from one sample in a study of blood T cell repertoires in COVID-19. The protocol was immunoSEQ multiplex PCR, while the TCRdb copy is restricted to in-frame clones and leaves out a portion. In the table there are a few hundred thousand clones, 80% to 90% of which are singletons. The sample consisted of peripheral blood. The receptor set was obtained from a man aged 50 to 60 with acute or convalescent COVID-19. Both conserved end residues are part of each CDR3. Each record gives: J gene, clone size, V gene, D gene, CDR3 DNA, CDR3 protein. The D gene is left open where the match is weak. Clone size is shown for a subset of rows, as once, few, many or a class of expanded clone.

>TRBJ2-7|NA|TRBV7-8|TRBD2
TGTGCCAGCAGCTTATCTAGCGGGGTGTACGAGCAGTACTTC
CASSLSSGVYEQYF
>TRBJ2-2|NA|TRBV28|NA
TGTGCCAGCAGTTTACCGCGGGCGTACACCGGGGAGCTGTTTTTT
CASSLPRAYTGELFF
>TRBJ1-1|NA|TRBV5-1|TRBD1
TGCGCCAGCAGCTTTACAGGGGGCTCCACTGAAGCTTTCTTT
CASSFTGGSTEAFF
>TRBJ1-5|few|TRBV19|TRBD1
TGTGCCAGTAGCCCCCGACAGGGAAATTATCAGCCCCAGCATTTT
CASSPRQGNYQPQHF
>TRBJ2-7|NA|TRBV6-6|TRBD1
TGTGCCAGCACCTACGGGACAGGGGCGGGCTACGAGCAGTACTTC
CASTYGTGAGYEQYF
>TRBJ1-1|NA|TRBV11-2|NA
TGTGCCAGCAGACTAGGCGGCAGTTTAAACACTGAAGCTTTCTTT
CASRLGGSLNTEAFF
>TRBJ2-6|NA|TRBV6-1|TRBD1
TGTGCCAGCAGTGAAAGGGGGCGTACAAGCTCTGGGGCCAACGTCCTGACTTTC
CASSERGRTSSGANVLTF
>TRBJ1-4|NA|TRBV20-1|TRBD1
TGCAGTGCTAGTTTAGAGGGGACAGGGGACAATGAAAAACTGTTTTTT
CSASLEGTGDNEKLFF
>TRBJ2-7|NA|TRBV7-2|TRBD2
TGTGCCAGCAGCAGTCGCGGGGGGGGCTCCTACGAGCAGTACTTC
CASSSRGGGSYEQYF
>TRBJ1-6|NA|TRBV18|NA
TGTGCCAGCTCACCCGGGGAGGGCTCCTATAATTCACCCCTCCACTTT
CASSPGEGSYNSPLHF
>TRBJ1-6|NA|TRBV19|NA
TGTGCCAGTAGTGCACAGGGATATAATTCACCCCTCCACTTT
CASSAQGYNSPLHF
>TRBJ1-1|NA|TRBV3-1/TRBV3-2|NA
TGTGCCAGCAGCCACCCGGGATCTGAAGCTTTCTTT
CASSHPGSEAFF
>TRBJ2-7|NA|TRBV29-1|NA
TGCAGCGTTGTCGGCAGGGGCTCCTACGAGCAGTACTTC
CSVVGRGSYEQYF